This TCR beta chain was identified during a study of T cells in localized non-small cell lung cancer. Assay: immunoSEQ multiplex PCR; the TCRdb copy retains only in-frame clones and omits some. The sample contains roughly 36,000 clones, roughly 83% of which appear only once. Germline V gives CDR1 SEHNR, CDR2 FQNEAQ (reference sequence). The length of the CDR3 is 11 residues. V lost 7 bases to trimming and J lost 13 bases, with 16 bases between them. Broader study findings: Longer overall survival associated with higher blood T cell density; shorter survival with higher adjacent-lung clonality. There was higher T cell clonality in uninvolved adjacent lung than in tumor, and it was highest there. In adjacent lung, a median roughly 62 of the top 100 tumor clones were found.

Points on this clone: The antigen remains undetermined.

The source of this sequence is a woman aged 35 to 70 with stage II squamous cell lung carcinoma. Sequences were derived from PBMCs, sampled before any cancer treatment. V gene TRBV7-9 combines with J gene TRBJ1-1; D is perhaps TRBD1 (6 bases). CDR3 coding DNA: TGTGCCAGCACCGCGGGGGGGCGTGATTTCTTT. Translation: CASTAGGRDFF.